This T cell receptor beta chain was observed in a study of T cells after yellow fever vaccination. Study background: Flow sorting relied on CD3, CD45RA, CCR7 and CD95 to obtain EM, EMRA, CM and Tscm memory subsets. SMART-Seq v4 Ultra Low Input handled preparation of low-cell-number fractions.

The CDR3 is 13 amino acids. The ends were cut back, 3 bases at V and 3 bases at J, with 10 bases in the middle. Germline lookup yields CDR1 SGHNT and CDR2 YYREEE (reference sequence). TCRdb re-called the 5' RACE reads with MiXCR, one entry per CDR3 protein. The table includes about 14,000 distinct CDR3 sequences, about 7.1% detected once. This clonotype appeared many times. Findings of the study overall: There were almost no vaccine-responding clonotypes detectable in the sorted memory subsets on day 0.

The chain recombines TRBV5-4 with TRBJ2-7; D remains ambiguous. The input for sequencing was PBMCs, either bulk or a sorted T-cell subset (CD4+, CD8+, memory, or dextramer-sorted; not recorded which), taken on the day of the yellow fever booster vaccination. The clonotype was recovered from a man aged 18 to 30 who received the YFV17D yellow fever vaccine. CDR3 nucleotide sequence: TGTGCCAGCAGCTCTGAGGCTAGCTACGAGCAGTACGTC. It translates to CASSSEASYEQYV.